This TCR beta chain was obtained from a study of T-cell memory formation after mild COVID-19. TCRdb reanalysed the 5' RACE reads using MiXCR and keeps one entry per CDR3 protein. The sample has around 320,000 distinct CDR3 sequences, approximately 19% seen once. The CDR3 runs 14 residues. V was clipped by 1 base and J by 4 bases; unmatched bases: 4. Germline V gives CDR1 GTSNPN, CDR2 SVGIG (reference sequence). This TCR was sampled from a man younger than 30 who had mild COVID-19 (a few samples of this study predate the infection). Cell type and time point are not known. The chain employs TRBV30 and TRBJ2-7; 10 bases are shared with TRBD1. The sequenced sample was PBMCs or a T cell subset sorted from them (not recorded which). The CDR3 region is CAWSAGTGVYEQYF. CDR3 nucleotides: TGTGCCTGGAGTGCCGGGACAGGGGTTTACGAGCAGTACTTC. The complete variable domain, with remaining parts taken from reference TRBV30 and TRBJ2-7, reads SQTIHQWPATLVQPVGSPLSLECTVEGTSNPNLYWYRQAAGRGLQLLFYSVGIGQISSEVPQNLSASRPQDRQFILSSKKLLLSDSGFYLCAWSAGTGVYEQYFGPGTRLTVT.